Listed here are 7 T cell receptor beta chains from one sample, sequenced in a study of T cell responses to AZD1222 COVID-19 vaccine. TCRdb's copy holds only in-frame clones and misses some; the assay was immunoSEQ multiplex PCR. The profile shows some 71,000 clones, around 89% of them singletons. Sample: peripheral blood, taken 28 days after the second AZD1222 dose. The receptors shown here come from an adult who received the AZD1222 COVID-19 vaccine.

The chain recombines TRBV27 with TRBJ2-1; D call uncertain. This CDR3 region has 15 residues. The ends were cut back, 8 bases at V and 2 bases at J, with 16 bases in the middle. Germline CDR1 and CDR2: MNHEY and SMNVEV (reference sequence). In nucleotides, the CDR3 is TGTGCCAGCCTGGGATGGGGTCAAGCCTACAATGAGCAGTTCTTC. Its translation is CASLGWGQAYNEQFF.

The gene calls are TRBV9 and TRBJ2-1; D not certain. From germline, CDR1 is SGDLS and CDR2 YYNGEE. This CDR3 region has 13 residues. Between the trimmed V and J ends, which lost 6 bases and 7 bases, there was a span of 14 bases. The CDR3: CASTKGTQNEQFF. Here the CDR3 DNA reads TGTGCCAGCACCAAGGGAACTCAGAATGAGCAGTTCTTC.

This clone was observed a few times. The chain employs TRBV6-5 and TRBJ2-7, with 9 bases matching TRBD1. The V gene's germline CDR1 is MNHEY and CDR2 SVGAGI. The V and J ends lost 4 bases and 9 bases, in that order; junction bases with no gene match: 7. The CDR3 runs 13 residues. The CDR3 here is CASSLGTGTVQYF. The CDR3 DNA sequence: TGTGCCAGCAGTTTGGGGACAGGGACCGTGCAGTACTTC.

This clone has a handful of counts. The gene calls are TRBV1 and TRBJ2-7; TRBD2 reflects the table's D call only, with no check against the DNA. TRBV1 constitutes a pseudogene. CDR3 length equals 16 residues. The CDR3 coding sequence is TGCACCAGCAGCCCCGGACTAGCGGGGATGATGTACGAGCAGTACTTC. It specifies CTSSPGLAGMMYEQYF.

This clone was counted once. DNA of the CDR3: TGTGCCAGCAGCCAATCCGGCAATGGCTACACCTTC. Its translation is CASSQSGNGYTF. This sequence joins TRBV3-1 (or the pseudogene TRBV3-2) and TRBJ1-2, with D unresolved. V lost 2 bases, J lost 6 bases, and 7 bases lay in between. Germline values: CDR1 LGHDT, CDR2 YNNKEL (reference sequence). This CDR3 has 12 amino acids.

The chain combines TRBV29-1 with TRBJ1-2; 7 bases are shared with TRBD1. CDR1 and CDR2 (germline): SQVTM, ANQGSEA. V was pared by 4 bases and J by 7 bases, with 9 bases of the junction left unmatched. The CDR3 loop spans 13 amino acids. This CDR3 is CSVGAGGIVGYTF. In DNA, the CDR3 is TGCAGCGTTGGCGCAGGGGGTATCGTTGGCTACACCTTC. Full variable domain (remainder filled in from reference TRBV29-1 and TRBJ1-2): SAVISQKPSRDICQRGTSLTIQCQVDSQVTMMFWYRQQPGQSLTLIATANQGSEATYESGFVIDKFPISRPNLTFSTLTVSNMSPEDSSIYLCSVGAGGIVGYTFGSGTRLTVV.

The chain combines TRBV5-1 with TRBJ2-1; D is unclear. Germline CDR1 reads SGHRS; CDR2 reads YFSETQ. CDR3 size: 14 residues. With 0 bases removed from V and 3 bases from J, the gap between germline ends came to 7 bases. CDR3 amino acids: CASSLVLSYNEQFF. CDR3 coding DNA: TGCGCCAGCAGCTTGGTCCTTAGCTACAATGAGCAGTTCTTC.